The 12 T cell receptor beta chains presented below share a single source sample, sequenced in a study of OX40 agonist ivuxolimab in advanced cancers. Sequencing used immunoSEQ multiplex PCR; TCRdb keeps in-frame clones, though not all of them. Among roughly 76,000 clones listed, approximately 83% were seen once. The source was CD4+ or CD8+ T cells sorted from blood, collected in a trial of the OX40 agonist ivuxolimab. These receptors were taken from an adult with an advanced solid tumor such as melanoma, head and neck, liver or kidney cancer.

CDR3 in amino acids: CASSEVSNGYTF. The CDR3 DNA follows: TGTGCCAGCAGTGAAGTGTCTAATGGCTACACCTTC. This chain joins TRBV2 and TRBJ1-2; D ambiguous. The CDR3 is 12 residues long. Germline V gives CDR1 SNHLY, CDR2 FYNNEI. V was trimmed by 1 base and J by 6 bases, leaving 6 bases between them.

This sequence joins TRBV7-6 and TRBJ2-1; TRBD2 matches 12 bases. The CDR3 covers 19 residues. J gave up 5 bases and V 3 bases, and 14 bases lay outside the gene matches. Germline lookup yields CDR1 SGHVS and CDR2 FNYEAQ. CDR3 bases: TGTGCCAGCAGCTTTAGTTGGGAGACCGGACTAGCGGGACACAATGAGCAGTTCTTC. As protein: CASSFSWETGLAGHNEQFF.

The chain combines TRBV10-3 with TRBJ2-7; D might be TRBD2 (5 bases). Germline CDR1 ENHRY, CDR2 SYGVKD. CDR3 length equals 12 residues. Trimming removed 2 bases from V and 6 bases from J, with 8 bases in between. CDR3 in amino acids: CAISETSREQYF. The CDR3 DNA reads TGTGCCATCAGTGAGACTAGTCGCGAGCAGTACTTC.

This clone came up once. The genes are TRBV4-1 and TRBJ2-2; D possibly matches TRBD1 or TRBD2 (5 bases each). Trimming removed 4 bases from V and 1 base from J, with 13 bases in between. Germline V gene data show CDR1 as MGHRA and CDR2 as YSYEKL. The CDR3 extends over 16 amino acids. Here the CDR3 reads CASSLRGTENTGELFF. CDR3 DNA sequence: TGCGCCAGCAGCCTACGTGGGACGGAGAACACCGGGGAGCTGTTTTTT.

The CDR3 DNA follows: TGTGCCAGCAGCTCCGGGACGAAGGGCTACACCTTC. It specifies CASSSGTKGYTF. J is TRBJ1-2 and V is TRBV5-4; possible D gene TRBD1, 5 bases. CDR1 is SGHNT and CDR2 is YYREEE in the germline V gene (reference sequence). The V end lost 3 bases, the J end lost 8 bases, and 11 bases lay between the germline ends. The CDR3 loop spans 12 amino acids.

The CDR3 loop is CASSETAGAFF. The DNA of the CDR3 is TGTGCCAGCAGTGAGACAGCCGGAGCTTTCTTT. This sequence joins TRBV6-6 and TRBJ1-1, with D possibly TRBD1 on 5 matching bases. The CDR3 is 11 residues long. The germline V gene encodes CDR1 MNHNY and CDR2 SVGAGI (reference sequence). V lost 5 bases and J lost 10, with 11 bases in between.

The chain couples TRBV14 to TRBJ2-1; D not resolved. Deletions cut 1 base from V and 7 bases from J, with 5 bases between. Germline V gives CDR1 SGHDN, CDR2 FVKESK. This CDR3 contains 12 residues. The DNA of the CDR3 is TGTGCCAGCAGCCAAGCCGGAAATGAGCAGTTCTTC. The encoded protein is CASSQAGNEQFF.

The rearrangement links TRBV7-9 to TRBJ2-2; 7 nucleotides agree with TRBD1. Trimming cost V 11 bases and J 0 bases; bases outside gene matches: 6. The CDR3 consists of 14 residues. Germline V CDR1 and CDR2: SEHNR, FQNEAQ (reference sequence). CDR3 protein: CASQTGSNTGELFF. For the CDR3, the DNA is TGTGCCTCCCAGACAGGGTCGAACACCGGGGAGCTGTTTTTT.

This chain uses TRBV2 with TRBJ1-1; D not certain. CDR3 length equals 12 residues. The V and J ends lost 9 bases and 1 base respectively, with 9 bases between them. Looked up from germline, CDR1 is SNHLY and CDR2 is FYNNEI. The CDR3 spells CASSEANTEAFF. As DNA, the CDR3 is TGTGCCAGTTCCGAGGCGAACACTGAAGCTTTCTTT.

The chain is built from TRBV6-5 and TRBJ2-7; 7 nucleotides agree with TRBD1. V gave up 7 bases and J gave up 2 bases; unmatched junction bases: 5. Germline lookup yields CDR1 MNHEY and CDR2 SVGAGI. The CDR3 spans 13 residues. The CDR3 DNA reads as TGTGCCAGCATCAGACAGGGAACCTACGAGCAGTACTTC. Translation gives CASIRQGTYEQYF.

The J gene is TRBJ2-5, the V gene TRBV4-1; 12 bases fit TRBD2. Trimming cost V 3 bases and J 4 bases; bases outside gene matches: 6. The germline gives CDR1 MGHRA, CDR2 YSYEKL. The CDR3 contains 16 residues. The CDR3 here is CASSHGSSGGAETQYF. The CDR3 DNA sequence: TGCGCCAGCAGCCATGGCTCTAGCGGGGGGGCAGAGACCCAGTACTTC.

The chain couples TRBV5-1 to TRBJ1-2; a possible D gene is TRBD1 (6 bases). Germline values: CDR1 SGHRS, CDR2 YFSETQ. This CDR3 region has 15 residues. V was clipped by 3 bases and J by 0 bases, with 12 bases between them. In DNA form, the CDR3 reads TGCGCCAGCAGCTCTCGGACAGAAGCTAACTATGGCTACACCTTC. Protein: CASSSRTEANYGYTF.